This T cell receptor beta chain derives from a study of shared clonotypes between healthy human individuals. Across the study: For every donor, three CD4 naive, three CD4 memory, two CD8 naive and one CD8 memory plates were used.

V gave up 1 base and J gave up 7 bases, with 16 bases separating them. The CDR3 runs to 15 residues. The germline gives CDR1 SEHNR, CDR2 FQNEAQ (reference sequence). Broader study findings: Roughly 5% of naive CD4 clonotypes were common to a few donors.

A remark on this clone: Antigen specificity is unknown.

Libraries were prepared by immunoSEQ multiplex PCR; TCRdb keeps only in-frame clonotypes and omits some of them. The sample lists approximately 2.1 million clones, over 85% occurring once. This chain uses TRBV7-9 with TRBJ1-1; unclear D gene. The TCR sequence derives from a man aged 18 to 30 in good health. Some clones in this sample may be carry-over from other donors' samples. Sequenced: naive CD4+ T cells from PBMCs. Subset reported: CD45RA+ positively selected. Here the CDR3 DNA reads TGTGCCAGCAGCTTAGTAGGAGGGTTCGGTAATGAAGCTTTCTTT. Its protein is CASSLVGGFGNEAFF.